The T cell receptor (beta chain) described here comes from a study of blood T cell repertoires in COVID-19. At the level of the study: Sites in the United States, Italy and Spain provided acute and convalescent COVID-19 samples. Nucleic acid was either cDNA or gDNA, and it came from T cells, B-cell-depleted T cells, or PBMCs.

In the authors' methods: Counts of nucleated cells, estimated from reference gene primer amplification, were obtained. The repertoire was sequenced with immunoSEQ multiplex PCR; TCRdb's copy has only in-frame clones and lacks some. Clonal size and the V and J genes are those of that table, whereas D and trimming came from the DNA. The sample lists roughly 160,000 clones, 86% seen once, with almost 1% in the top ten. Germline V gene lookup returns CDR1 LNHDA and CDR2 SQIVND (reference sequence). Trimming at V came to 7 bases and at J to 4 bases, leaving 9 bases not matched to a gene. CDR3 size: 16 residues. This clone has a handful of counts.

This TCR came from a man aged 18-30 years with acute or convalescent COVID-19. The rearrangement uses TRBV19 and TRBJ2-3; 12 nucleotides agree with TRBD2. Material for sequencing was peripheral blood. The CDR3 DNA reads as TGTGCCAGTACCTTACTAGCGGGGGGCCCCGCAGATACGCAGTATTTT. Translation: CASTLLAGGPADTQYF.